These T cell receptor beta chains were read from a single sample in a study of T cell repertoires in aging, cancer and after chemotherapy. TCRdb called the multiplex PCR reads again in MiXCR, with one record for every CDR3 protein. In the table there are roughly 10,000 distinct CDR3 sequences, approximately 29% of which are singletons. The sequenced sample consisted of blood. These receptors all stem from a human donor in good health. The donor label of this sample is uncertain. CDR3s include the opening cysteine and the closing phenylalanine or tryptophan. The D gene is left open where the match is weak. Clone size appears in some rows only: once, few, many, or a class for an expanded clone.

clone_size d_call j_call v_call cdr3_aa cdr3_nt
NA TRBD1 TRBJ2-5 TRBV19 CASSIGGTGETQYF TGTGCCAGTAGTATAGGGGGGACAGGAGAGACCCAGTACTTC
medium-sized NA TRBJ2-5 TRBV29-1 CSVSRASPPQETQYF TGCAGCGTTTCTCGGGCCTCCCCCCCCCAAGAGACCCAGTACTTC
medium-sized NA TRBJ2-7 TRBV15 CATSRVPSGEQYF TGTGCCACCAGCAGAGTCCCCTCCGGCGAGCAGTACTTC
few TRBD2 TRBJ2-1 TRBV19 CASMVTSGSSYNEQFF TGTGCCAGTATGGTCACTAGCGGGAGCTCCTACAATGAGCAGTTCTTC
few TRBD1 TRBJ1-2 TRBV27 CASSSRIRQGGLGYTF TGTGCCAGCAGTTCCCGGATAAGACAGGGGGGACTGGGCTACACCTTC
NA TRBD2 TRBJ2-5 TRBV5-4 CASSSGLAAEETQYF TGTGCCAGCAGCTCCGGACTAGCGGCCGAAGAGACCCAGTACTTC
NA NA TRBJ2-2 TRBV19 CASSRDPTGELFF TGTGCCAGTAGTAGGGACCCGACCGGGGAGCTGTTTTTT
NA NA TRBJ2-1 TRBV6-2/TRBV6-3 CASSYRVNEQFF TGTGCCAGCAGTTACAGGGTGAATGAGCAGTTCTTC
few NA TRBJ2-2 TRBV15 CATSRGGAVTGELFF TGTGCCACCAGCAGAGGGGGAGCGGTCACCGGGGAGCTGTTTTTT
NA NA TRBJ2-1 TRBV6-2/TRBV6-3 CASSPGGPTNEQFF TGTGCCAGCAGCCCGGGTGGACCAACCAATGAGCAGTTCTTC
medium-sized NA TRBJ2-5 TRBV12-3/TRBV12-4 CASTLRGRETQYF TGTGCCAGCACCCTTCGGGGGCGGGAGACCCAGTACTTC
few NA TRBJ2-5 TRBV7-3 CASSPTGETQYF TGTGCCAGCAGCCCGACAGGAGAGACCCAGTACTTC
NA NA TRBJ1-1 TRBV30 CAWEGNGGGFTEAFF TGTGCCTGGGAGGGGAACGGGGGCGGCTTCACTGAAGCTTTCTTT
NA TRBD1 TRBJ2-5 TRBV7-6 CASSLALPGTGQETQYF TGTGCCAGCAGCTTAGCTCTCCCCGGGACAGGGCAGGAGACCCAGTACTTC
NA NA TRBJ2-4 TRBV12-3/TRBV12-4 CASTPLGRLSKNIQYF TGTGCCAGCACTCCTCTGGGGAGGTTATCCAAAAACATTCAGTACTTC
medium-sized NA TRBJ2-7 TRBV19 CASSIYEGPYEQYF TGTGCCAGTAGTATATACGAGGGGCCTTACGAGCAGTACTTC
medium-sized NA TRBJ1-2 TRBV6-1 CASSEDRLRGYTF TGTGCCAGCAGTGAAGATCGGTTGAGGGGCTACACCTTC
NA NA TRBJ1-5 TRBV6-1 CASFRAQGQPQHF TGTGCCTCCTTTAGGGCCCAAGGTCAGCCCCAGCATTTT
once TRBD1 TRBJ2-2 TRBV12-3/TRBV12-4 CASSFDRVNGELFF TGTGCCAGCAGTTTCGACAGGGTGAACGGGGAGCTGTTTTTT
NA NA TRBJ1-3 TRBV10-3 CATAGTDSGNTIYF TGTGCCACAGCCGGGACGGACTCTGGAAACACCATATATTTT